Shown below are 9 T cell receptor beta chains from a single sample sequenced in a study of metastatic and nonmetastatic thyroid tumors. MiXCR reprocessed the PCR reads for TCRdb. Seen here are some 38,000 clones, around 20% observed once, and the top ten hold around 19%. Among the patients, none had received any treatment before thyroid surgery. The sample consisted of blood. These TCRs come from a female donor with papillary thyroid cancer or a benign thyroid nodule (not recorded which). Some clones in this sample may be carry-over from other donors' samples.

The chain joins TRBV2 to TRBJ2-3; TRBD2 might be the D (5 bases). V shed 10 bases and J shed 0 bases, with 23 bases lying between them. This CDR3 contains 17 residues. CDR1 is SNHLY and CDR2 is FYNNEI in the germline V gene. The CDR3, as DNA: TGTGCCATCCGGCGACACGGTAGGGAGACTAGCACAGATACGCAGTATTTT. Protein product: CAIRRHGRETSTDTQYF. Full variable domain (remainder filled in from reference TRBV2 and TRBJ2-3): EPEVTQTPSHQVTQMGQEVILRCVPISNHLYFYWYRQILGQKVEFLVSFYNNEISEKSEIFDDQFSVERPDGSNFTLKIRSTKLEDSAMYFCAIRRHGRETSTDTQYFGPGTRLTVL.

This clone has ten or more counts. V and J are TRBV27 and TRBJ2-2; D remains unclear. CDR3 length: 13 residues. V lost 6 bases, J lost 5 bases, and 10 bases lay in between. The V gene's germline CDR1 is MNHEY and CDR2 SMNVEV (reference sequence). The CDR3 DNA reads TGTGCCAGCAGCTCGAGATCTACCGGGGAGCTGTTTTTT. As protein: CASSSRSTGELFF.

This clone was counted between two and nine times. The V call is TRBV6-1, the J call TRBJ2-5, with D tentatively TRBD2 (6 bases). CDR3 length: 18 amino acids. Germline lookup yields CDR1 MNHNS and CDR2 SASEGT. V was shortened by 4 bases and J by 1 base, with 22 bases between the two germline ends. CDR3 DNA: TGTGCCAGCAGTGCCCACCTGGGGGAGGCTGGAGCCCAAGAGACCCAGTACTTC. It translates to CASSAHLGEAGAQETQYF.

The rearrangement joins TRBV18 to TRBJ2-1; 7 nucleotides match TRBD2. The junction had 10 bases not matched to a gene; V was cut back by 2 bases and J by 3 bases. Germline V gene data show CDR1 as KGHSH and CDR2 as LQKENI. The CDR3 has 17 residues. The CDR3 region has the DNA TGTGCCAGCTCACCAGCGCCGGGACTACAAATCTACAATGAGCAGTTCTTC. Its translation: CASSPAPGLQIYNEQFF.

This clone was seen many times. The chain employs TRBV7-2 and TRBJ2-2, with TRBD1 identical over 9 bases. In germline, CDR1 is SGHTA, CDR2 FQGNSA. The CDR3 is 14 residues long. V was clipped by 5 bases and J by 5 bases; unmatched bases: 3. For the CDR3, the DNA is TGTGCCAGCAGCCCGACAGGGGGAACCGGGGAGCTGTTTTTT. Amino acid sequence: CASSPTGGTGELFF.

This clone was recorded at least ten times. The rearrangement links TRBV6-1 to TRBJ1-1; TRBD1 is a possible D gene (5 bases). Trimming stripped 6 bases from V and 4 bases from J, with 9 bases between. Germline CDR1 reads MNHNS; CDR2 reads SASEGT. The length of the CDR3 is 12 residues. CDR3 amino acids: CASRKGSTEAFF. The CDR3 DNA sequence: TGTGCCAGCAGAAAGGGGAGCACTGAAGCTTTCTTT.

There are many counts of this clone. The chain uses TRBV7-9 and TRBJ1-1; no definite D call. From germline, CDR1 is SEHNR and CDR2 FQNEAQ (reference sequence). This CDR3 has 14 residues. V was trimmed by 5 bases and J by 2 bases, leaving 12 bases between them. CDR3 loop: CASSHLDTNTEAFF. The CDR3 nucleotides are TGTGCCAGCAGCCACTTAGATACAAACACTGAAGCTTTCTTT.

In its sample, this clone is medium-sized. The J gene is TRBJ2-7, the V gene TRBV27, with TRBD2 identical over 11 bases. Germline CDR1 is MNHEY and CDR2 is SMNVEV (reference sequence). Germline trimming cut 7 bases from V and 3 bases from J; bases unmatched to any gene: 11. This CDR3 is built from 16 residues. CDR3 amino acids: CASMVSLAGGIYEQYF. For the CDR3, the DNA is TGTGCCAGCATGGTGAGTCTAGCGGGAGGTATCTACGAGCAGTACTTC.

This chain links TRBV7-6 with TRBJ2-1; 10 nucleotides line up with TRBD2. CDR1 is SGHVS, CDR2 FNYEAQ, per germline. CDR3 length: 15 residues. The V segment lost 3 bases and the J segment 4 bases; nucleotides outside the gene matches: 3. Here the CDR3 DNA reads TGTGCCAGCAGCTTGACTAGCGGGCATTACAATGAGCAGTTCTTC. It codes for CASSLTSGHYNEQFF. Looking up the rest from reference TRBV7-6 and TRBJ2-1 gives the full variable domain: GAGVSQSPRYKVTKRGQDVALRCDPISGHVSLYWYRQALGQGPEFLTYFNYEAQQDKSGLPNDRFSAERPEGSISTLTIQRTEQRDSAMYRCASSLTSGHYNEQFFGPGTRLTVL.